This passage covers 12 T cell receptor beta chains from one sample sequenced in a study of technical replicates of blood from a handful of donors. The table came from immunoSEQ multiplex PCR; TCRdb's copy has only in-frame clones and leaves some out. The table has some 70,000 clones, roughly 96% seen once. The specimen was T cells isolated from PBMCs. Source of these receptors: a human donor in good health.

The J gene is TRBJ2-1, the V gene TRBV9, with D perhaps TRBD1 (5 bases). With 2 bases removed from V and 5 bases from J, the gap between germline ends came to 11 bases. This CDR3 has 14 residues. CDR1 SGDLS and CDR2 YYNGEE come from the germline V gene. The CDR3 region is CASSVLGPNNEQFF. CDR3 nucleotide sequence: TGTGCCAGCAGCGTGTTGGGGCCTAACAATGAGCAGTTCTTC.

The CDR3 DNA reads TGCGCCAGCAGCCAAGAACAGAGCTCTGGAAACACCATATATTTT. Protein: CASSQEQSSGNTIYF. The rearrangement joins TRBV4-1 to TRBJ1-3; no definite D call. Germline V gene lookup returns CDR1 MGHRA and CDR2 YSYEKL. This CDR3 contains 15 residues. V was pared by 0 bases and J by 0 bases, with 6 bases between.

The chain couples TRBV13 to TRBJ2-7; 7 bases match TRBD1. V lost 3 bases, J lost 3 bases, and 5 bases stayed unmatched. CDR3 length: 14 residues. Per the germline V gene, CDR1 is PRHDT and CDR2 is FYEKMQ (reference sequence). The DNA of the CDR3 is TGTGCCAGCAGCTTTCGACAGGGCTTCTACGAGCAGTACTTC. This encodes CASSFRQGFYEQYF.

The V gene is TRBV29-1, the J gene TRBJ2-7; D is ambiguous. The CDR3 covers 14 residues. Germline CDR1 and CDR2: SQVTM and ANQGSEA. The germline V and J ends were trimmed by 4 bases and 0 bases, with 13 bases remaining between them. The CDR3 is CSVVVGTISYEQYF. The DNA of the CDR3 is TGCAGCGTTGTGGTGGGTACTATCTCCTACGAGCAGTACTTC.

This sequence joins TRBV9 and TRBJ1-4; D is ambiguous. The CDR3 length is 18 residues. Germline lookup yields CDR1 SGDLS and CDR2 YYNGEE. V was cut by 0 bases and J by 3 bases, with 18 bases left in between. The CDR3 bases are TGTGCCAGCAGCGTAGTTTGGCGGGGAAGTGGAGCTAATGAAAAACTGTTTTTT. Amino acid sequence: CASSVVWRGSGANEKLFF.

The V and J genes are TRBV6-1 and TRBJ2-7; 9 nucleotides match TRBD1. V lost 1 base and J lost 2; bases outside the gene matches: 6. The CDR3 consists of 16 residues. Germline V gives CDR1 MNHNS, CDR2 SASEGT. The CDR3, as DNA: TGTGCCAGCAGTGAAGTTGAAGGACAGGGGACCTACGAGCAGTACTTC. The encoded protein is CASSEVEGQGTYEQYF.

The J gene is TRBJ2-1, the V gene TRBV12-5; 9 bases map to TRBD2. This CDR3 region has 15 residues. Germline V CDR1 and CDR2: LGHNT, FRNRAP. The V gene end was trimmed by 3 bases and the J gene end by 7 bases; junction bases not matched to a gene: 7. The CDR3 sequence: CASGFRRGGQNEQFF. CDR3 nucleotide sequence: TGTGCTAGTGGTTTTCGGCGGGGGGGCCAGAATGAGCAGTTCTTC.

The chain combines TRBV6-6 with TRBJ1-5; D uncertain. Germline CDR1 reads MNHNY; CDR2 reads SVGAGI (reference sequence). The CDR3 length is 16 residues. The V end lost 2 bases, the J end lost 2 bases, and 13 bases lay between the germline ends. The CDR3 sequence: CASSYVVPTGNQPQHF. As DNA, the CDR3 is TGTGCCAGCAGTTACGTCGTCCCAACGGGCAATCAGCCCCAGCATTTT.

The V gene is TRBV4-2, the J gene TRBJ2-2; a weak D match, TRBD1 (5 bases). The germline gives CDR1 LGHNA, CDR2 YNFKEQ. The CDR3 runs to 15 residues. V lost 4 bases and J lost 0, with 9 bases in between. The CDR3 spells CASSLMTANTGELFF. Written as DNA, the CDR3 is TGTGCCAGCAGCCTCATGACAGCGAACACCGGGGAGCTGTTTTTT.

The chain uses TRBV18 and TRBJ1-5; D is ambiguous. CDR1 is KGHSH and CDR2 is LQKENI in the germline V gene. The length of the CDR3 is 16 residues. The V and J ends lost 3 bases and 2 bases respectively, with 14 bases between them. The CDR3 loop reads CASSPSRMWGNQPQHF. CDR3 in DNA: TGTGCCAGCTCACCTTCTAGAATGTGGGGCAATCAGCCCCAGCATTTT. The complete variable domain, with remaining parts taken from reference TRBV18 and TRBJ1-5, reads NAGVMQNPRHLVRRRGQEARLRCSPMKGHSHVYWYRQLPEEGLKFMVYLQKENIIDESGMPKERFSAEFPKEGPSILRIQQVVRGDSAAYFCASSPSRMWGNQPQHFGDGTRLSIL.

This rearrangement joins TRBV5-6 to TRBJ2-5; TRBD2 matches 9 bases. The CDR3 spans 16 residues. With 0 bases clipped from V and 5 bases from J, the junction kept 8 bases outside the gene matches. In germline, CDR1 is SGHDT, CDR2 YYEEEE. CDR3 bases: TGTGCCAGCAGCTTGGATCCAGCGGGGGGCTCGGAGACCCAGTACTTC. It is translated as CASSLDPAGGSETQYF.

The V call is TRBV6-8, the J call TRBJ2-5; TRBD2 matches at 7 bases. CDR3 size: 17 residues. Germline CDR1 MNHGY, CDR2 SAAAGT. The V gene end was trimmed by 0 bases and the J gene end by 5 bases; junction bases not matched to a gene: 12. The CDR3 DNA follows: TGTGCCAGCAGTTACTCGACTAACCCCGGGGGGTCGGAGACCCAGTACTTC. Translation: CASSYSTNPGGSETQYF.